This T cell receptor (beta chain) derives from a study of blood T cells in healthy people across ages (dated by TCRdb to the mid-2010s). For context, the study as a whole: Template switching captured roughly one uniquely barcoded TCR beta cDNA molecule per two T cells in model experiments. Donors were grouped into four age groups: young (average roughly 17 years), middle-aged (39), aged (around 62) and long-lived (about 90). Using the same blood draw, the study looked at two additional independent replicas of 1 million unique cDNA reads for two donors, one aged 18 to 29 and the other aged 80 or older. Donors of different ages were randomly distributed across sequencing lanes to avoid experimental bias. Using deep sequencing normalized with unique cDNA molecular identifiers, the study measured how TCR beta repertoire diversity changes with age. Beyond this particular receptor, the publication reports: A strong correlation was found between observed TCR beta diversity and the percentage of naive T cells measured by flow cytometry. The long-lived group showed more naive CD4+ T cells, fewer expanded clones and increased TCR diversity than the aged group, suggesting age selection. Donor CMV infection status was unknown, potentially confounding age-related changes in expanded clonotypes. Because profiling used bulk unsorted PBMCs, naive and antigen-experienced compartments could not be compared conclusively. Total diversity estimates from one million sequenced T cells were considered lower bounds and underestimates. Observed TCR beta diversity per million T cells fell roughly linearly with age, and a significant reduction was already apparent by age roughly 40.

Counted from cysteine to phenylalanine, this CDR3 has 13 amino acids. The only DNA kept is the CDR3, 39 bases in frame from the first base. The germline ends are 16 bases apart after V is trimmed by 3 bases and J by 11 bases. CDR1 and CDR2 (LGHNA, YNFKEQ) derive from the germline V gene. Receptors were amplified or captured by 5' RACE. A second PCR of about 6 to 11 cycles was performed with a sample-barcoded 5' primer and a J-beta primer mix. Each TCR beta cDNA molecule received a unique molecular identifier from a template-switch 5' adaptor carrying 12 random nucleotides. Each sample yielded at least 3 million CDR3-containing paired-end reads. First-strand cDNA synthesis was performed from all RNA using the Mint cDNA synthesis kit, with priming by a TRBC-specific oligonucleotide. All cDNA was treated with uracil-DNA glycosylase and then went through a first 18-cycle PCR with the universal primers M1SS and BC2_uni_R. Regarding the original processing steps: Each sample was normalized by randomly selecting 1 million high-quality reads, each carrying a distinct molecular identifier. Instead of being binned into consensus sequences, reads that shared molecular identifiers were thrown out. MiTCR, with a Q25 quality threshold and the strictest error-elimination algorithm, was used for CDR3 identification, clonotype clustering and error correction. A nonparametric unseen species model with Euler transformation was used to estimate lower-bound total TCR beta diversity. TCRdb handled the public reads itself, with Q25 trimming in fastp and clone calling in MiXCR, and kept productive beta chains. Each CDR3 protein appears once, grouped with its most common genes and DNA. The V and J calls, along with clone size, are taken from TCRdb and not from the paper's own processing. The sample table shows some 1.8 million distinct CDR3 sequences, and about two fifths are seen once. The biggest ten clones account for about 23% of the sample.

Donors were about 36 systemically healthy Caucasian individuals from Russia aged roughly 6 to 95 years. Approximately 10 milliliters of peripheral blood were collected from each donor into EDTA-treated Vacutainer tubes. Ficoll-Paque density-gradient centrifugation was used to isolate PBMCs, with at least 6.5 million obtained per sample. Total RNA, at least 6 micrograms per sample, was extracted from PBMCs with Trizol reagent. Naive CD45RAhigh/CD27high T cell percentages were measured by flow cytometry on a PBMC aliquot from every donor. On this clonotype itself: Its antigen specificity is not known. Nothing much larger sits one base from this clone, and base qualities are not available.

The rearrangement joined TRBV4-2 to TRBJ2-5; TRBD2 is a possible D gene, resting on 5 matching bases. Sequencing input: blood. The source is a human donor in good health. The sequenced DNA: TGTGCCAGCAGCCAGGAACGGCTTTGGGAGCAGTACTTC. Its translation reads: CASSQERLWEQYF.